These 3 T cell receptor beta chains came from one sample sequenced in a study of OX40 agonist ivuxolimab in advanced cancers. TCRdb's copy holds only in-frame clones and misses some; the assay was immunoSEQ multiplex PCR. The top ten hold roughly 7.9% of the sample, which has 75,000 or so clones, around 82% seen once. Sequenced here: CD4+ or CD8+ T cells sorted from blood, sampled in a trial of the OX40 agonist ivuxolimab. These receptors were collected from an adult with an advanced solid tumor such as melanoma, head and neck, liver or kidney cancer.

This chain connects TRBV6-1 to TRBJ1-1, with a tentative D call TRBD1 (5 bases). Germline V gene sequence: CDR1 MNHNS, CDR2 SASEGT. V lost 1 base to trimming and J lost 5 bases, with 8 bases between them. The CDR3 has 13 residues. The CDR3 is CASSEVRGTEAFF. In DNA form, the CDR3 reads TGTGCCAGCAGTGAAGTAAGGGGTACTGAAGCTTTCTTT.

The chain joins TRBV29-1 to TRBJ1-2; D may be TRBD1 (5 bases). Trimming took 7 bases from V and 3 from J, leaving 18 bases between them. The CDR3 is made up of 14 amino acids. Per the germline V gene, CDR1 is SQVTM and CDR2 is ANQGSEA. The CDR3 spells CSATRDGLYYGYTF. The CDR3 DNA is TGCAGCGCCACCCGGGACGGCCTCTACTATGGCTACACCTTC.

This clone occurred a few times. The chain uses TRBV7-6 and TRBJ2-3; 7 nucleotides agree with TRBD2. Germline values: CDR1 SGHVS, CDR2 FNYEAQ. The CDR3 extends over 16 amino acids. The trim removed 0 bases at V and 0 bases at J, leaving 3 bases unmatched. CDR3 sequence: CASSLAAGVSTDTQYF. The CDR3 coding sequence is TGTGCCAGCAGCTTAGCGGCGGGGGTTAGCACAGATACGCAGTATTTT.